This T cell receptor (beta chain) was sequenced during a study of cytomegalovirus exposure and HLA in healthy donors. The study's findings and limits: A classifier reportedly called cytomegalovirus status with high sensitivity and specificity. Most likely, a cluster of highly shared sequence variants arose as a sequencing artifact.

On this clone itself: Its antigen is not known.

Trimming removed 7 bases from V and 8 bases from J, with 23 bases in between. This CDR3 spans 15 amino acids. Germline CDR1 is MDHEN and CDR2 is SYDVKM. In the PCR, 60 Vbeta and 13 Jbeta primers were used. This table comes from immunoSEQ multiplex PCR, and its TCRdb copy is limited to in-frame clones, with some not included. The sample consists of around 140,000 clones, more than 8% of them appearing once. Each donor was healthy, and each was a bone marrow donor. The sequencing input was PBMCs. The chain has TRBV28 and TRBJ1-1; D is possibly TRBD1 (5 bases). This receptor was obtained from a man aged 50 to 60 in good health and CMV-seronegative. The CDR3 is CASTPSNAGRLEAFF. DNA of the CDR3: TGTGCCAGCACCCCATCGAACGCAGGGCGACTGGAAGCTTTCTTT.